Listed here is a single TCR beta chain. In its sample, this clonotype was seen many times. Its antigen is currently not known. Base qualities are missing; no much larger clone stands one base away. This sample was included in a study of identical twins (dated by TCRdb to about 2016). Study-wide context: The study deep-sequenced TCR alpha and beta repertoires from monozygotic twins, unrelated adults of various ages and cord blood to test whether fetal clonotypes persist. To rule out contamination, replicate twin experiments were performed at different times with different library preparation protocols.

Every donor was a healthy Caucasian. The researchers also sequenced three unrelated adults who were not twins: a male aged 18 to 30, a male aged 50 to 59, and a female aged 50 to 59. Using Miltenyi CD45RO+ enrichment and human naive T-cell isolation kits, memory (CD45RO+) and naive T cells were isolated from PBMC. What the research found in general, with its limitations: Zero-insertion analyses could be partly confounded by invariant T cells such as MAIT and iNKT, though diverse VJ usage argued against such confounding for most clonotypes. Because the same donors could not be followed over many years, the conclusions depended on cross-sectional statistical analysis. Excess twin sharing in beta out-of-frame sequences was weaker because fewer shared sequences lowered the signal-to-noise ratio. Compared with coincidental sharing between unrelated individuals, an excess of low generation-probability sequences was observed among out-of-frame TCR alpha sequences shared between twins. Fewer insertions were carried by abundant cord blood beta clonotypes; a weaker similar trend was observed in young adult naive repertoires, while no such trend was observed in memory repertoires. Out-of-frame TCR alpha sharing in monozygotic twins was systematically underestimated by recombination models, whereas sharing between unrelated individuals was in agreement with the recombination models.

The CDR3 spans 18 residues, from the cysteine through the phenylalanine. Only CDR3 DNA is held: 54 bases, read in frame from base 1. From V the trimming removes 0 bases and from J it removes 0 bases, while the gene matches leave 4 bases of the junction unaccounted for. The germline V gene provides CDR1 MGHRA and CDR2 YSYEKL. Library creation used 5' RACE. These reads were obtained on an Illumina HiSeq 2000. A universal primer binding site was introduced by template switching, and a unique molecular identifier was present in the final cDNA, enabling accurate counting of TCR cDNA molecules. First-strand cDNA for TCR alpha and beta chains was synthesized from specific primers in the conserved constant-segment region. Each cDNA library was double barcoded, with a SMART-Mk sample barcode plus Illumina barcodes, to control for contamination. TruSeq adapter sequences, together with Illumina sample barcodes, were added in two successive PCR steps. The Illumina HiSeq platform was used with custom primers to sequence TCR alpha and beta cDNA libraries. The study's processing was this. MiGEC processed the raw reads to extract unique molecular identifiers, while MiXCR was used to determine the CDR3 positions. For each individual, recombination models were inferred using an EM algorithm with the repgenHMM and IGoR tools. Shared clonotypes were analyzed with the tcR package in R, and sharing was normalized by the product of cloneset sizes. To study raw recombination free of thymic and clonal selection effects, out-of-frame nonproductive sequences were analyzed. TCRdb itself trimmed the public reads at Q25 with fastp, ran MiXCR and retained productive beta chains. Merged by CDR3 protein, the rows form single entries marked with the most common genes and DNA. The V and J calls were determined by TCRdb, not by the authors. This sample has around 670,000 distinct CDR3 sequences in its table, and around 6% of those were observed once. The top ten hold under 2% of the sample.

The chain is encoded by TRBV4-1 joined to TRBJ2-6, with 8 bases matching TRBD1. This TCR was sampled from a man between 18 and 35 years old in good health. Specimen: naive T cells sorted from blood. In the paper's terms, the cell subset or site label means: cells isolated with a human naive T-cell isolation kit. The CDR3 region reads CASSQEGQADSGANVLTF. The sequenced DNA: TGCGCCAGCAGCCAAGAGGGACAGGCCGACTCTGGGGCCAACGTCCTGACTTTC.